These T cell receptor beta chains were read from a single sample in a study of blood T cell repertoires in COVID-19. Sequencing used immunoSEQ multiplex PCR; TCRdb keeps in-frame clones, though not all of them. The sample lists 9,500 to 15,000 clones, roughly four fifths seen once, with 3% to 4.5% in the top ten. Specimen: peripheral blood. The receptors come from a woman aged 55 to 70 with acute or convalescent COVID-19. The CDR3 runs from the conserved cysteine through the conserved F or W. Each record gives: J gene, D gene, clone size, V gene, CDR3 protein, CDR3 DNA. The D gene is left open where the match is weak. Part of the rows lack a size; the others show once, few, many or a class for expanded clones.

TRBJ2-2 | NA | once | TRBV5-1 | CASTTGGFHTGELFF | TGCGCCAGCACAACCGGGGGTTTCCACACCGGGGAGCTGTTTTTT
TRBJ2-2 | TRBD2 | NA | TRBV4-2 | CASSQGAGGPIGELFF | TGTGCCAGCAGCCAAGGAGCGGGGGGGCCGATCGGGGAGCTGTTTTTT
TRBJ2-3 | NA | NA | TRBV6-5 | CASSYSPLQGTDTQYF | TGTGCCAGCAGTTACTCCCCCCTGCAGGGCACAGATACGCAGTATTTT
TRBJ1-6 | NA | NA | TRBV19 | CASSPDSRNSPLHF | TGTGCCAGTAGCCCTGACAGCCGTAATTCACCCCTCCACTTT
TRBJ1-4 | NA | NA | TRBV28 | CASSLERGWEKLFF | TGTGCCAGCAGTTTGGAGAGAGGATGGGAAAAACTGTTTTTT
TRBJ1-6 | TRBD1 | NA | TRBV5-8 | CASSLTGQGNSPLHF | TGTGCCAGCAGCTTGACTGGACAGGGAAATTCACCCCTCCACTTT
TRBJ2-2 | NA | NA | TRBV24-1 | CATSGAGSGGELFF | TGTGCCACCAGTGGTGCAGGGTCCGGCGGGGAGCTGTTTTTT
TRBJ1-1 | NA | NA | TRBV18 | CASSRRGGNTEAFF | TGTGCCAGCTCCCGTCGCGGGGGGAACACTGAAGCTTTCTTT
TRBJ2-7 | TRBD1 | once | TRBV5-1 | CASSRVQGSSYEQYF | TGCGCCAGCAGCCGTGTACAGGGGAGTTCCTACGAGCAGTACTTC
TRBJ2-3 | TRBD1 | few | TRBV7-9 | CASTGTGSTDTQYF | TGTGCCAGCACCGGGACAGGAAGCACAGATACGCAGTATTTT
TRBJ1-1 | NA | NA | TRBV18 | CASSQQFRNTEAFF | TGTGCCAGCTCTCAACAATTCCGGAACACTGAAGCTTTCTTT
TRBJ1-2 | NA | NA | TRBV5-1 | CASSEHWERENGYTF | TGCGCCAGCAGCGAACACTGGGAGAGGGAGAATGGCTACACCTTC
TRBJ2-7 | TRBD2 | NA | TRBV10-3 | CAISVAGGPYEQYF | TGTGCCATCAGTGTAGCGGGGGGTCCCTACGAGCAGTACTTC
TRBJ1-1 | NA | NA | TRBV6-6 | CASSKTPQGEAFF | TGTGCCAGCAGCAAGACACCTCAGGGTGAAGCTTTCTTT
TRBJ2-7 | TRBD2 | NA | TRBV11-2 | CASSLRSAMRGTYEQYF | TGTGCCAGCAGCTTGAGGTCGGCCATGCGGGGGACCTACGAGCAGTACTTC
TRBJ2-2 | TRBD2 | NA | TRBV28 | CASSNYRAGRGWSTGELFF | TGTGCCAGCAGTAATTATCGAGCGGGGCGGGGTTGGAGCACCGGGGAGCTGTTTTTT
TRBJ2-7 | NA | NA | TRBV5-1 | CASSLEGVEQYF | TGCGCCAGCAGCTTGGAAGGGGTCGAGCAGTACTTC
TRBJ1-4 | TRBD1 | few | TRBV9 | CASSYGTGFEKLFF | TGTGCCAGCAGCTATGGGACAGGGTTTGAAAAACTGTTTTTT
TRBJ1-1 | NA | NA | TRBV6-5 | CASTDRDTNTEAFF | TGTGCCAGCACCGATCGGGACACTAACACTGAAGCTTTCTTT
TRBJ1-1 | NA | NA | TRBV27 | CASSLPGITEAFF | TGTGCCAGCAGTTTACCGGGGATCACTGAAGCTTTCTTT
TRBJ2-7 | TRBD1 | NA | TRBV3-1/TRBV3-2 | CASSPLDRDNEQYF | TGTGCCAGCAGTCCTTTGGACAGGGATAACGAGCAGTACTTC
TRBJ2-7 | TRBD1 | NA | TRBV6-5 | CASRAGTGSYEQYF | TGTGCCAGCAGAGCCGGGACAGGGTCCTACGAGCAGTACTTC